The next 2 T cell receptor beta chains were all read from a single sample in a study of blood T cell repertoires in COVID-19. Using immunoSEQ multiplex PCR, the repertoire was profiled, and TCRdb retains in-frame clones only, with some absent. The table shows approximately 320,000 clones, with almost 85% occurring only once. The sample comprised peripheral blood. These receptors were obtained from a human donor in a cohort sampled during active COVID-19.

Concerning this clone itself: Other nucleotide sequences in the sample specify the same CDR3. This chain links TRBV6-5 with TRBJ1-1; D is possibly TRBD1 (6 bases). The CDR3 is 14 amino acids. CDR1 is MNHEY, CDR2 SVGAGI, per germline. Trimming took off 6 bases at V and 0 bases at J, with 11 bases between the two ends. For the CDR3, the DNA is TGTGCCAGCAGCCGGACAGCCATGAACACTGAAGCTTTCTTT. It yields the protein CASSRTAMNTEAFF.

CDR3 DNA sequence: TGTGCCAGCAGAATAACAGATACGCAGTATTTT. This sequence encodes CASRITDTQYF. V is TRBV2 and J is TRBJ2-3; no firm D call. Germline-derived CDR1 and CDR2 are SNHLY and FYNNEI. V was pared by 6 bases and J by 3 bases, with 4 bases between. The CDR3 length is 11 residues.